What follows describes a single T cell receptor beta chain. Its antigen is unidentified. V was cut by 1 base and J by 2 bases, with 11 bases left in between. The CDR3 is made up of 15 amino acids. CDR1 is SEHNR, CDR2 FQNEAQ, per germline (reference sequence). The data belong to a study of quantifying T cell responses using KT2 cells. Background on the study: Reverse transcription used primers in the TCR alpha and beta constant regions. The T4 ligation step was estimated to exceed 8.5% efficiency under optimum conditions. Study findings and constraints: Very high KT2 spike-in numbers caused saturation in KT2 sequence detection.

Unfractionated PBMC were spiked with known numbers of KT2 clone cells. A range of KT2-to-PBMC ratios was made using fixed PBMC numbers. The cDNA 3' end received a ligated oligonucleotide with a UMI. An equimolar mix of RC1.1 and RC1.2 primed the beta chain across TRBC1 and TRBC2. MiXCR, run by TCRdb on the UMI-ligation and nested PCR reads, gives a single entry per CDR3 protein. The data hold about 33,000 distinct CDR3 sequences, with about 9.3% observed a single time. Sequenced input: PBMCs spiked with cells of the T cell clone KT2. The sequence derives from a human donor. The J gene is TRBJ1-2, the V gene TRBV7-9; D gene unclear. For the CDR3, the DNA is TGTGCCAGCAGCTTAGTCGGCCTGCTAAACTATGGCTACACCTTC. This translates into CASSLVGLLNYGYTF.